What follows describes a single T cell receptor beta chain. The CDR3 is made up of 14 amino acids. CDR1 SGHDT and CDR2 YYEEEE come from the germline V gene. The V segment lost 6 bases and the J segment 5 bases; nucleotides outside the gene matches: 10. In the original workflow: It was from reference gene primer amplification that nucleated cell counts were estimated. Sequencing was performed with immunoSEQ multiplex PCR; in TCRdb, only in-frame clones are kept and a portion is missing. The V and J calls and clone size were taken over from that table, and D and trimming were inferred from the DNA. The sample lists around 200,000 clones, about 87% occurring once. This sample is part of a study of blood T cell repertoires in COVID-19. As for the study in general: The United States, Italy and Spain were the sources of the acute and convalescent COVID-19 samples. From T cells, B-cell-depleted T cells, or PBMCs came the material, which was cDNA or gDNA.

The rearrangement links TRBV5-6 to TRBJ2-5; 7 bases fit TRBD1. The specimen sequenced was peripheral blood. The clonotype was recovered from a man in his sixties who had recovered from COVID-19. The CDR3 sequence: CASTKKGGRETQYF. The CDR3 nucleotides are TGTGCCAGCACGAAGAAAGGGGGCAGGGAGACCCAGTACTTC.